This T cell receptor (beta chain) derives from a study of metastatic and nonmetastatic thyroid tumors. TCRdb re-called the PCR reads via MiXCR. The sample lists about 5,900 clones; around a quarter were seen once. Germline V gene data show CDR1 as MNHNS and CDR2 as SASEGT. CDR3 length: 12 residues. V lost 4 bases, J lost 10 bases, and 11 bases lay in between. No treatment had been given to any patient before thyroid surgery. This clone was detected many times. This sequence originates from a male donor with papillary thyroid cancer or a benign thyroid nodule (not recorded which). Some clones in this sample may be carry-over from other donors' samples. The sequenced sample consisted of adjacent normal tissue. This chain uses TRBV6-1 with TRBJ2-1; D uncertain. CDR3 residues: CASSGQAVEQFF. CDR3 nucleotides: TGTGCCAGCAGTGGACAAGCCGTGGAGCAGTTCTTC.